The present TCR beta chain was sequenced within a study of OX40 agonist ivuxolimab in advanced cancers. Assay used: immunoSEQ multiplex PCR; TCRdb lists only in-frame clones, some missing. The data hold roughly 83,000 clones, with less than 85% observed a single time. Autoimmune disease history or systemic immunosuppression was exclusionary. Of note for this clone: What it binds is unknown.

Findings of the study overall: Patients with a partial response at 0.1-3.0 mg/kg had among the lowest clonal expansion. Both CD4+ and CD8+ T cell populations in blood had undergone clonal expansion by week 6 at 0.1 to 3.0 mg/kg. CD4+ T cells averaged fewer expanded clones than CD8+ T cells.

CDR1 is MNHNS, CDR2 SASEGT, per germline. The CDR3 runs 14 residues. The V and J ends lost 6 bases and 6 bases respectively, with 12 bases between them. The V and J genes are TRBV6-1 and TRBJ1-6; weak D call: TRBD1 (5 bases). The sequence was collected from an adult with an advanced solid tumor such as melanoma, head and neck, liver or kidney cancer. The source was CD4+ or CD8+ T cells sorted from blood, collected in a trial of the OX40 agonist ivuxolimab. The CDR3 nucleotides read TGTGCCAGCAGCCGCGACAGAATTAATTCACCCCTCCACTTT. Amino acids: CASSRDRINSPLHF.